A selection of T cell receptor beta chains follows, all from one sample in a study of T-cell memory formation after mild COVID-19. TCRdb redid the calling of the 5' RACE reads with MiXCR, one entry per CDR3 protein. The sample has under 300,000 distinct CDR3 sequences; around 10% are singletons. Source material: PBMCs or a T cell subset sorted from them (not recorded which). These receptors all stem from a young man who had mild COVID-19 (a few samples of this study predate the infection). Cell type and time point are not known. Each CDR3 is given with its conserved first and last residue. The D gene is left open where the match is weak. Expanded clones are given a class, and other clones once, few, many or no size at all.

V	J	D	size	CDR3	DNA
TRBV4-3	TRBJ1-2	TRBD1	few	CASSQPGTGSGYTF	TGCGCCAGCAGCCAACCCGGGACAGGGAGTGGCTACACCTTC
TRBV5-4	TRBJ2-2	TRBD1	.	CASTMTGQGSVNTGELFF	TGTGCCAGCACCATGACTGGACAGGGGTCCGTGAACACCGGGGAGCTGTTTTTT
TRBV20-1	TRBJ2-5	.	few	CSARVPRAPETQYF	TGCAGTGCTAGAGTACCAAGGGCCCCAGAGACCCAGTACTTC
TRBV4-3	TRBJ2-4	.	.	CASSQEVGENIQYF	TGCGCCAGCAGCCAAGAGGTGGGAGAAAACATTCAGTACTTC
TRBV20-1	TRBJ1-4	TRBD1	.	CSADNPQGLGEKLFF	TGCAGTGCCGATAACCCACAGGGGCTCGGTGAAAAACTGTTTTTT
TRBV5-1	TRBJ2-2	TRBD1	.	CASSVQGARGTGELFF	TGCGCCAGCAGCGTCCAGGGGGCTCGGGGCACCGGGGAGCTGTTTTTT
TRBV12-3/TRBV12-4	TRBJ1-2	TRBD1	many	CASRLGQGTDGYTF	TGTGCCAGCAGATTGGGACAGGGGACGGATGGCTACACCTTC
TRBV5-6	TRBJ2-7	.	few	CASSLGAADPYEQYF	TGTGCCAGCAGCTTGGGAGCAGCGGATCCCTACGAGCAGTACTTC
TRBV15	TRBJ2-1	.	.	CATSRGMENEQFF	TGTGCCACCAGCAGAGGAATGGAAAATGAGCAGTTCTTC
TRBV7-9	TRBJ2-2	.	.	CASSLIPSYTGELFF	TGTGCCAGCAGCTTAATACCTTCATACACCGGGGAGCTGTTTTTT
TRBV5-6	TRBJ1-1	.	many	CASSLGPPGSRAEAFF	TGTGCCAGCAGCTTGGGACCCCCAGGGAGTCGGGCTGAAGCTTTCTTT
TRBV6-5	TRBJ2-3	TRBD2	.	CASSLGTSGGSDTQYF	TGTGCCAGCAGCCTCGGGACTAGCGGGGGGTCAGATACGCAGTATTTT
TRBV20-1	TRBJ2-4	TRBD2	few	CSARDPASGPSLQYF	TGCAGTGCTAGAGATCCGGCTAGCGGCCCCTCTCTTCAGTACTTC
TRBV5-8	TRBJ2-7	TRBD1	few	CASSWGAGTGLAEQYF	TGTGCCAGCAGCTGGGGGGCCGGGACAGGTCTGGCCGAGCAGTACTTC
TRBV9	TRBJ1-2	TRBD1	few	CASSASIHRGSNYGYTF	TGTGCCAGCAGCGCGTCGATCCACAGGGGAAGTAACTATGGCTACACCTTC
TRBV19	TRBJ2-3	.	few	CASSIRSSGTDTQYF	TGTGCCAGTAGTATTCGATCTAGCGGCACAGATACGCAGTATTTT
TRBV12-3/TRBV12-4	TRBJ2-5	.	.	CASTLRPEETQYF	TGTGCCAGCACCTTGAGGCCAGAAGAGACCCAGTACTTC
TRBV11-2	TRBJ2-3	TRBD1	.	CASSSHRGKHTDTQYF	TGTGCCAGCAGCTCGCACAGGGGGAAGCACACAGATACGCAGTATTTT
TRBV4-2	TRBJ2-5	.	few	CASSQVSVRGEETQYF	TGTGCCAGCAGCCAAGTATCGGTCAGGGGGGAGGAGACCCAGTACTTC
TRBV20-1	TRBJ1-3	.	few	CSARGLGISGNTIYF	TGCAGTGCTAGAGGCCTAGGAATCTCTGGAAACACCATATATTTT
TRBV2	TRBJ1-5	.	.	CASKGEGQPQHF	TGTGCCAGCAAAGGGGAGGGGCAGCCCCAGCATTTT
TRBV27	TRBJ2-3	.	.	CASSNSGRLGTQYF	TGTGCCAGCAGTAATAGCGGAAGGTTGGGTACGCAGTATTTT
TRBV7-2	TRBJ2-3	TRBD2	.	CASSAGLAETDTQYF	TGTGCCAGCAGCGCTGGACTAGCGGAAACAGATACGCAGTATTTT
TRBV5-1	TRBJ2-1	.	.	CASSLSSMGYNEQFF	TGCGCCAGCAGCTTGTCTAGCATGGGATACAATGAGCAGTTCTTC
TRBV7-3	TRBJ2-3	.	.	CASSSRSGPSDTQYF	TGTGCCAGCAGCTCCAGATCGGGGCCCTCAGATACGCAGTATTTT
TRBV6-2/TRBV6-3	TRBJ2-5	.	few	CASSRTWTAQETQYF	TGTGCCAGCAGCCGAACTTGGACAGCCCAAGAGACCCAGTACTTC
TRBV20-1	TRBJ2-5	TRBD1	few	CSAKRWDRDQETQYF	TGCAGTGCTAAGCGGTGGGACAGGGATCAAGAGACCCAGTACTTC
TRBV20-1	TRBJ1-1	.	few	CSARRQPLTEAFF	TGCAGTGCTAGGCGGCAGCCCCTCACTGAAGCTTTCTTT
TRBV18	TRBJ1-2	.	many	CASSPDVRYGYTF	TGTGCCAGCTCACCCGATGTACGGTATGGCTACACCTTC
TRBV7-2	TRBJ2-5	.	many	CASSLSWTEGETQYF	TGTGCCAGCAGCCTCAGCTGGACAGAGGGGGAGACCCAGTACTTC
TRBV5-8	TRBJ1-6	.	.	CASSYSLGGYSPLHF	TGTGCCAGCAGCTACTCCTTAGGAGGGTACTCACCCCTCCACTTT
TRBV6-5	TRBJ2-7	TRBD1	few	CASSGGQEISEQYF	TGTGCCAGCAGTGGGGGACAGGAGATAAGCGAGCAGTACTTC
TRBV12-3/TRBV12-4	TRBJ1-4	.	few	CASSPNLGAGEKLFF	TGTGCCAGCAGCCCCAACTTAGGGGCTGGGGAAAAACTGTTTTTT
TRBV12-3/TRBV12-4	TRBJ2-7	.	.	CASSTGTIYEQYF	TGTGCCAGCAGCACCGGGACAATCTACGAGCAGTACTTC
TRBV5-6	TRBJ2-3	TRBD2	few	CASLWWSSSGGPLFTDTQYF	TGTGCCAGCCTTTGGTGGTCGAGCAGCGGGGGCCCTTTATTCACAGATACGCAGTATTTT
TRBV20-1	TRBJ1-5	.	few	CSARRSDQPQHF	TGCAGTGCTAGAAGATCGGATCAGCCCCAGCATTTT
TRBV4-1	TRBJ1-4	.	few	CASSLQGFSVNEKLFF	TGCGCCAGCAGCCTCCAGGGGTTTTCAGTAAATGAAAAACTGTTTTTT
TRBV20-1	TRBJ2-2	.	once	CSARGGTGELFF	TGCAGTGCTAGGGGGGGCACCGGGGAGCTGTTTTTT
TRBV29-1	TRBJ2-1	TRBD1	few	CSSTGGYEQFF	TGCAGTTCGACAGGGGGCTATGAGCAGTTCTTC
TRBV20-1	TRBJ2-5	.	few	CSARTVTRDLGVQETQYF	TGCAGTGCTAGGACTGTCACACGCGACCTGGGGGTCCAAGAGACCCAGTACTTC
TRBV5-1	TRBJ2-7	.	.	CASSPPRGPYF	TGCGCCAGCAGCCCGCCCCGAGGGCCTTACTTC
TRBV7-9	TRBJ1-1	.	few	CASSFQANTEAFF	TGTGCCAGCAGCTTTCAAGCGAACACTGAAGCTTTCTTT
TRBV27	TRBJ2-3	.	.	CASSLAQPRDTQYF	TGTGCCAGCAGTTTAGCACAGCCGAGAGATACGCAGTATTTT
TRBV20-1	TRBJ1-1	.	.	CSAPRGTMNTEAFF	TGCAGTGCTCCGCGAGGGACCATGAACACTGAAGCTTTCTTT
TRBV7-2	TRBJ2-1	TRBD2	many	CASSLNPTSGGYNEQFF	TGTGCCAGCAGCCTGAATCCGACTAGCGGGGGGTACAATGAGCAGTTCTTC
TRBV5-1	TRBJ2-1	TRBD1	few	CASSFGQGYSDEQFF	TGCGCCAGCAGCTTCGGACAGGGTTATTCCGATGAGCAGTTCTTC
TRBV5-1	TRBJ2-1	TRBD1	many	CASSIRDRTYNEQFF	TGCGCCAGCAGCATCCGGGACAGAACCTACAATGAGCAGTTCTTC
TRBV5-1	TRBJ1-6	TRBD1	.	CASSSDREFQPLHF	TGCGCCAGCAGCTCCGACAGGGAATTTCAACCCCTCCACTTT
TRBV5-1	TRBJ2-7	TRBD1	.	CASNAGQGNSYEQYF	TGCGCCAGCAACGCCGGACAGGGAAATTCCTACGAGCAGTACTTC
TRBV4-2	TRBJ2-1	.	few	CASSQARRGYNEQFF	TGTGCCAGCAGCCAAGCGAGGCGGGGCTACAATGAGCAGTTCTTC
TRBV29-1	TRBJ1-1	.	few	CSAKLWNTEAFF	TGCAGCGCGAAACTTTGGAACACTGAAGCTTTCTTT
TRBV9	TRBJ2-3	.	.	CASSTQYTDTQYF	TGTGCCAGCAGCACCCAATACACAGATACGCAGTATTTT